One sample yielded the 6 T cell receptor beta chains listed below, sequenced in a study of blood T cell repertoires in COVID-19. Sequencing used immunoSEQ multiplex PCR; TCRdb keeps in-frame clones, though not all of them. Here the sample spans approximately 350,000 clones, roughly 89% being singletons. Input material: peripheral blood. The receptors originated from a woman aged 18 to 35 who had recovered from COVID-19.

This chain uses TRBV3-1 (or the pseudogene TRBV3-2) with TRBJ2-2; a possible D gene is TRBD2 (6 bases). Germline-derived CDR1 and CDR2 are LGHDT and YNNKEL (reference sequence). The germline V and J ends were trimmed by 4 bases and 9 bases, with 21 bases remaining between them. The CDR3 extends over 16 amino acids. The CDR3 bases are TGTGCCAGCAGCCCCCCCGGGACTCAAAGTGTCCGGGAGCTGTTTTTT. Protein product: CASSPPGTQSVRELFF.

This chain connects TRBV5-1 to TRBJ1-1, with no clear D. The V gene's germline CDR1 is SGHRS and CDR2 YFSETQ. Trimming took off 4 bases at V and 0 bases at J, with 13 bases between the two ends. CDR3 length equals 15 residues. The chain's CDR3 is CASSRHGEMNTEAFF. CDR3 coding DNA: TGCGCCAGCAGCCGACACGGGGAAATGAACACTGAAGCTTTCTTT.

This clone was seen once. The genes are TRBV3-1 (or the pseudogene TRBV3-2) and TRBJ2-3; TRBD1 aligns across 9 bases. CDR3 length equals 16 residues. Germline loops: CDR1 LGHDT, CDR2 YNNKEL (reference sequence). The V gene end was trimmed by 5 bases and the J gene end by 3 bases; junction bases not matched to a gene: 9. The CDR3 DNA follows: TGTGCCAGCAGCACCTTTGGGACAGGGCGAACAGATACGCAGTATTTT. Translation: CASSTFGTGRTDTQYF.

V usage is TRBV5-1 and J usage is TRBJ2-1; TRBD2 matches 9 bases. Germline loops: CDR1 SGHRS, CDR2 YFSETQ. This CDR3 comprises 17 residues. Unmatched junction bases numbered 12, after V lost 0 bases and J lost 8 bases. The CDR3 nucleotides read TGCGCCAGCAGCTTGGGGGGAGCGGGAGGTCCTTGGGATGAGCAGTTCTTC. Translated, it gives CASSLGGAGGPWDEQFF.

The CDR3 loop reads CASSFLGADEQFF. CDR3 DNA: TGTGCCAGCAGCTTCCTAGGAGCGGATGAGCAGTTCTTC. The chain couples TRBV11-3 to TRBJ2-1, with D possibly TRBD2 on 5 matching bases. This CDR3 has 13 amino acids. Germline CDR1 SGHNT, CDR2 YENEEA. Deletions cut 3 bases from V and 8 bases from J, with 11 bases between.

The chain couples TRBV6-1 to TRBJ2-3; a weak D match, TRBD2 (6 bases). Trimming removed 2 bases at V and 1 base at J, with 10 bases between. CDR1 is MNHNS, CDR2 SASEGT, per germline. This CDR3 region has 15 residues. CDR3 DNA: TGTGCCAGCAGTGAAATGGGGGGACGCACAGATACGCAGTATTTT. Protein product: CASSEMGGRTDTQYF.